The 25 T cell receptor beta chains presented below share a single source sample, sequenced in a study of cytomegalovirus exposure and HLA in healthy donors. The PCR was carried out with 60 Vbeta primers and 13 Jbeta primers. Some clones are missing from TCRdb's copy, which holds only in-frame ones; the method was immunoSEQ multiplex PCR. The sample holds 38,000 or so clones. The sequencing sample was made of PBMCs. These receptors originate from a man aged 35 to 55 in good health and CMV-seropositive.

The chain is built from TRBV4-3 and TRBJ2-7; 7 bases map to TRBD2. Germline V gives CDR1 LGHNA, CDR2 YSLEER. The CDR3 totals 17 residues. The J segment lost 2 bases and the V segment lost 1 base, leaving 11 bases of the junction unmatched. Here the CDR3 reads CASSQGPERDLAYEQYF. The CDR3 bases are TGCGCCAGCAGCCAAGGACCAGAGCGGGACCTGGCCTACGAGCAGTACTTC.

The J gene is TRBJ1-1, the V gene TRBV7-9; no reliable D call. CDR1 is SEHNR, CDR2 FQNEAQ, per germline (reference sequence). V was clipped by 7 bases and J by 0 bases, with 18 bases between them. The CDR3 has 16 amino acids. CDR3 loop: CASIPDRNSMNTEAFF. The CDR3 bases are TGTGCCAGCATCCCCGATAGGAACAGCATGAACACTGAAGCTTTCTTT.

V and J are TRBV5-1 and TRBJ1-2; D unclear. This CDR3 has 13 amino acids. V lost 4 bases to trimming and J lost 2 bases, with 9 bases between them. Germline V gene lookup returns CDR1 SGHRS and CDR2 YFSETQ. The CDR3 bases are TGCGCCAGCAGCGATCCAGTGAACTATGGCTACACCTTC. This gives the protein CASSDPVNYGYTF. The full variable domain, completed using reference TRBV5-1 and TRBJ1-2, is KAGVTQTPRYLIKTRGQQVTLSCSPISGHRSVSWYQQTPGQGLQFLFEYFSETQRNKGNFPGRFSGRQFSNSRSEMNVSTLELGDSALYLCASSDPVNYGYTFGSGTRLTVV.

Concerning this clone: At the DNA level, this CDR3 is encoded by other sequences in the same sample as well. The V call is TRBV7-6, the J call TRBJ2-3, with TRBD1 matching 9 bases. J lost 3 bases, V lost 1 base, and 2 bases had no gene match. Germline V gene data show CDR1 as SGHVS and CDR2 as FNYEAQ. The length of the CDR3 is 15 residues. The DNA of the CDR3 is TGTGCCAGCAGCTTAGGACAGGGGGGAACAGATACGCAGTATTTT. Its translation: CASSLGQGGTDTQYF.

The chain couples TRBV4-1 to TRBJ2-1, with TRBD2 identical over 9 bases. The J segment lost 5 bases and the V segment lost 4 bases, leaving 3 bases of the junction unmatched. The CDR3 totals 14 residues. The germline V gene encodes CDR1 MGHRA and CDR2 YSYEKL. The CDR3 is CASSPGLAHNEQFF. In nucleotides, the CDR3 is TGCGCCAGCAGCCCAGGACTAGCGCACAATGAGCAGTTCTTC.

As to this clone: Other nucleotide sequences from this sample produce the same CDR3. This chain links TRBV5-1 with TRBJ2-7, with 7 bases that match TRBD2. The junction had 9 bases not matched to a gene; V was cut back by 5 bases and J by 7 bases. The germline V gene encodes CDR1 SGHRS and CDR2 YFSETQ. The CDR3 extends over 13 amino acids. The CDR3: CASSGTNSEEQYF. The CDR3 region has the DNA TGCGCCAGCAGTGGGACTAACTCAGAAGAGCAGTACTTC.

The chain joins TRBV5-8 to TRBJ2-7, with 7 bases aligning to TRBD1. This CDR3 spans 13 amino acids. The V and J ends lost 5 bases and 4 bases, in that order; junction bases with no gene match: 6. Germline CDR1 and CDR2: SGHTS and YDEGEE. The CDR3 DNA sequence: TGTGCCAGCAGTCCGACAGGGAAATACGAGCAGTACTTC. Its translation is CASSPTGKYEQYF.

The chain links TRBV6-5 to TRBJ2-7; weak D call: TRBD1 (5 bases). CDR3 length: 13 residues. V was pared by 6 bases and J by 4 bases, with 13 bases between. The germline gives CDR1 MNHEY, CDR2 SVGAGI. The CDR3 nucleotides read TGTGCCAGCAGGTTGACAGAGCTGTACGAGCAGTACTTC. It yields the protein CASRLTELYEQYF.

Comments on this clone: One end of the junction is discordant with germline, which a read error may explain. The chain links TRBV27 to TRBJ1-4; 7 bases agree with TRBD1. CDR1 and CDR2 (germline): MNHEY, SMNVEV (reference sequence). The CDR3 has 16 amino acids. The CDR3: CASSFIGGGTKEKLFF. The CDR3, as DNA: TGTGCCAGCAGTTTTATAGGGGGCGGCACTAAGGAAAAACTGTTTTTT. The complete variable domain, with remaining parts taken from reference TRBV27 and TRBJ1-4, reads EAQVTQNPRYLITVTGKKLTVTCSQNMNHEYMSWYRQDPGLGLRQIYYSMNVEVTDKGDVPEGYKVSRKEKRNFPLILESPSPNQTSLYFCASSFIGGGTKEKLFFGSGTQLSVL.

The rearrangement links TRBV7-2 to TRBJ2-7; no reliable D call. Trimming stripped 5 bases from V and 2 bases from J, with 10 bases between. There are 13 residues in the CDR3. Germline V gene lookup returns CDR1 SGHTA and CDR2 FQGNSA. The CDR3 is CASSRELAYEQYF. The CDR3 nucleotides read TGTGCCAGCAGCCGCGAACTCGCCTACGAGCAGTACTTC.

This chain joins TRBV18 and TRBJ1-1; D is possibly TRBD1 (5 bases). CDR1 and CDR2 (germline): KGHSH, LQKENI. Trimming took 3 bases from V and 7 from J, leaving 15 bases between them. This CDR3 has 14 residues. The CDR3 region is CASSPFRDSGEAFF. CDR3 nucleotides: TGTGCCAGCTCACCGTTCAGGGATAGTGGTGAAGCTTTCTTT.

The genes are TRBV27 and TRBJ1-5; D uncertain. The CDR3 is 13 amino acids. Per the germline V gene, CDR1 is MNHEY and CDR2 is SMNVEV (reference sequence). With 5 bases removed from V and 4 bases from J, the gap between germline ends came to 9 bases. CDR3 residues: CASSLLGNQPQHF. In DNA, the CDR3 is TGTGCCAGCAGTCTCCTCGGGAATCAGCCCCAGCATTTT.

The CDR3, as DNA: TGTGCCTGGAGTCCTCGGGACAGCGGAGGAGTTTCACCCCTCCACTTT. Encoded protein: CAWSPRDSGGVSPLHF. This chain uses TRBV30 with TRBJ1-6; 7 positions match TRBD1. The V and J ends lost 2 bases and 9 bases, in that order; junction bases with no gene match: 13. The length of the CDR3 is 16 residues. The germline V gene encodes CDR1 GTSNPN and CDR2 SVGIG (reference sequence).

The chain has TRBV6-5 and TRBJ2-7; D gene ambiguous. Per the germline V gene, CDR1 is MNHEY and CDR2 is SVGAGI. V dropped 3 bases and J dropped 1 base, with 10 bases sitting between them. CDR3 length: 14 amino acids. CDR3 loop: CASSYGGTSYEQYF. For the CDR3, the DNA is TGTGCCAGCAGTTATGGCGGCACGTCCTACGAGCAGTACTTC.

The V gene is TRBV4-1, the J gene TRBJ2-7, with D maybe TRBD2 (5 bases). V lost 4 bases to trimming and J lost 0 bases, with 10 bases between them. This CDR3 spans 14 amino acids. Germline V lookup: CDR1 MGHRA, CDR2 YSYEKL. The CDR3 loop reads CASSPIALSYEQYF. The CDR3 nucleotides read TGCGCCAGCAGCCCAATAGCGCTCTCCTACGAGCAGTACTTC.

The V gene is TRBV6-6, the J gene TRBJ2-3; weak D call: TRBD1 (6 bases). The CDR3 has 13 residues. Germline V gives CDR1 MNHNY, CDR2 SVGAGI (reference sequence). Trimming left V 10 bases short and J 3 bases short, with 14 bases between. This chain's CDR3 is CATIKQGTDTQYF. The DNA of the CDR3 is TGTGCCACAATAAAACAGGGAACAGATACGCAGTATTTT.

The chain's CDR3 is CASSFYRGGEKLFF. DNA of the CDR3: TGTGCCAGCAGTTTTTACAGGGGTGGAGAAAAACTGTTTTTT. The chain joins TRBV27 to TRBJ1-4; 7 nucleotides match TRBD1. The germline V gene encodes CDR1 MNHEY and CDR2 SMNVEV (reference sequence). This CDR3 contains 14 residues. V dropped 3 bases and J dropped 8; count of bases not matched to a gene: 6.

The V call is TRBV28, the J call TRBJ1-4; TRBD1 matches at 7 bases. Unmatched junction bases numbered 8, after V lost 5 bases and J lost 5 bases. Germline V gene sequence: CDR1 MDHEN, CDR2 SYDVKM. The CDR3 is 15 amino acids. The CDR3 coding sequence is TGTGCCAGCAGTCCCGGGGACAGAGGGAATGAAAAACTGTTTTTT. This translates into CASSPGDRGNEKLFF.

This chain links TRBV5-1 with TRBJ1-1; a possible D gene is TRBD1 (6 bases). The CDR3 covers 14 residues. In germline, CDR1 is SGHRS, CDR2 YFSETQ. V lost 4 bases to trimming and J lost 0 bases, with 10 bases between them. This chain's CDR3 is CASSTRQVNTEAFF. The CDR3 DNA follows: TGCGCCAGCAGCACGCGACAGGTGAACACTGAAGCTTTCTTT.

The DNA of the CDR3 is TGCGCCAGCAGTGAATTTAGGGGCTACGAGCAGTACTTC. Its protein product is CASSEFRGYEQYF. The chain links TRBV10-2 to TRBJ2-5, with D possibly TRBD1 on 5 matching bases. The better agreement between TRBJ2-7 and the DNA end casts doubt on the J call. The CDR3 covers 13 residues. Germline V gives CDR1 WSHSY, CDR2 SAAADI.

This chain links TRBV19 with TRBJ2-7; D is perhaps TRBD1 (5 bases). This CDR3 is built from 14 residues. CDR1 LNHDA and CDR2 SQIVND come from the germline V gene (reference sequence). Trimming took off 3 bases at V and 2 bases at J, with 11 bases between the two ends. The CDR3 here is CASSIGRGTYEQYF. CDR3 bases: TGTGCCAGTAGTATTGGTAGGGGTACCTACGAGCAGTACTTC.

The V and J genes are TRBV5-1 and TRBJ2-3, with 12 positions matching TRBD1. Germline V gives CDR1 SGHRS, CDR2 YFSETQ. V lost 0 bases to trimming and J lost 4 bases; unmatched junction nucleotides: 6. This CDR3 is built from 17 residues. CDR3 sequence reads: CASSLGDRGRDADTQYF. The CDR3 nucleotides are TGCGCCAGCAGCTTGGGGGACAGGGGGCGTGATGCAGATACGCAGTATTTT.

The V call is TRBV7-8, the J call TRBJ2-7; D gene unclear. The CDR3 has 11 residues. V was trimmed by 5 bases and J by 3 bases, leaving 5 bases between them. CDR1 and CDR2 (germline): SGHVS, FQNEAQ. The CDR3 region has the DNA TGTGCCAGCAGCAACGGCTACGAGCAGTACTTC. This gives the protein CASSNGYEQYF.

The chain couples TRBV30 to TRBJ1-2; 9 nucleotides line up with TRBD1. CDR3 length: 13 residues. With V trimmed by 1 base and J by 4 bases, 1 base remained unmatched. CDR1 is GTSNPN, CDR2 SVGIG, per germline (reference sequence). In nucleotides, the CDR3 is TGTGCCTGGAGTGCGGGACAGGGCTATGGCTACACCTTC. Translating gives CAWSAGQGYGYTF.

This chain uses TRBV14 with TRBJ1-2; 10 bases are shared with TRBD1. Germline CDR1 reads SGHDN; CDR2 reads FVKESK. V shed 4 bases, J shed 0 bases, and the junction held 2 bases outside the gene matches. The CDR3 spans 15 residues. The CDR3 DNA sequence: TGTGCCAGCAGCCCCGGACAGGGGGCTAACTATGGCTACACCTTC. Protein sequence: CASSPGQGANYGYTF.